The 17 T cell receptor beta chains reported below all come from one sample, sequenced in a study of graft-versus-host responses after intestinal transplantation. The table came from immunoSEQ multiplex PCR; TCRdb's copy has only in-frame clones and leaves some out. The data show over 40,000 clones, roughly 93% seen once. Material: PBMCs, obtained 750 to 850 days after a first intestinal transplant, on the day of a second. The receptors here all came from a human patient who received an intestinal transplant, so some T cells may come from the graft donor.

This clone was detected only a few times. The genes are TRBV6-5 and TRBJ1-4; weak D call: TRBD1 (6 bases). CDR1 is MNHEY, CDR2 SVGAGI, per germline. V lost 6 bases and J 10 bases, leaving 18 bases between the germline ends. This CDR3 has 14 residues. The CDR3 reads CASRSTGPLGKLFF. The CDR3 nucleotides are TGTGCCAGCAGATCTACAGGGCCCCTTGGAAAACTGTTTTTT.

This chain joins TRBV10-3 and TRBJ1-2; D is unresolved. Germline V gene data show CDR1 as ENHRY and CDR2 as SYGVKD. V shed 8 bases and J shed 6 bases, with 10 bases lying between them. The CDR3 contains 11 residues. For the CDR3, the DNA is TGTGCCATCTTATATGGGGATGGCTACACCTTC. Amino acid sequence: CAILYGDGYTF.

The J gene is TRBJ2-5, the V gene TRBV7-3; 9 positions match TRBD2. Near its end, the DNA agrees better with TRBJ2-7, so the J call may be wrong. This CDR3 has 16 residues. Germline lookup yields CDR1 SGHTA and CDR2 FQGTGA. CDR3 in DNA: TGTGCCAGCAGCTTAACGGGGGGACTAGCTCGTTACGAGCAGTACTTC. This encodes CASSLTGGLARYEQYF.

This chain links TRBV11-2 with TRBJ2-7; tentatively, D is TRBD1 (5 bases). Germline lookup yields CDR1 SGHAT and CDR2 FQNNGV. This CDR3 has 13 residues. V dropped 2 bases and J dropped 1 base, with 6 bases sitting between them. CDR3 DNA: TGTGCCAGCAGCTTAAGACAGTCCTACGAGCAGTACTTC. Translating it yields CASSLRQSYEQYF.

This clone was seen only once. This chain links TRBV4-1 with TRBJ2-3; the D is unclear. Per germline, CDR1 MGHRA and CDR2 YSYEKL. This CDR3 contains 18 residues. V lost 3 bases and J 1 base, leaving 20 bases between the germline ends. The CDR3 loop reads CASSQLTWVSVGTDTQYF. CDR3 nucleotides: TGCGCCAGCAGCCAGCTCACATGGGTGTCTGTGGGCACAGATACGCAGTATTTT.

The chain couples TRBV6-5 to TRBJ2-1; TRBD2 aligns across 11 bases. CDR3 length: 16 residues. The germline CDR1 and CDR2 sequences are MNHEY and SVGAGI. The ends lost 2 bases at V and 5 bases at J; junction bases unmatched: 5. CDR3 sequence reads: CASSYLAGGPDNEQFF. The CDR3 DNA sequence: TGTGCCAGCAGTTACCTAGCGGGGGGCCCAGACAATGAGCAGTTCTTC.

This chain links TRBV5-1 with TRBJ2-7, with D possibly matching TRBD2 (5 bases). V dropped 1 base and J dropped 3 bases, with 11 bases sitting between them. The CDR3 has 14 amino acids. CDR1 is SGHRS, CDR2 YFSETQ, per germline. Here the CDR3 reads CASSLYGNSYEQYF. The CDR3 region has the DNA TGCGCCAGCAGCTTGTACGGGAATAGCTACGAGCAGTACTTC.

A note on this clone: This same CDR3 is encoded by further DNA sequences in the sample. J is TRBJ1-5 and V is TRBV6-5, with D possibly TRBD1 on 5 matching bases. There are 14 residues in the CDR3. CDR1 MNHEY and CDR2 SVGAGI come from the germline V gene. V gave up 0 bases and J gave up 2 bases, with 5 bases separating them. Here the CDR3 DNA reads TGTGCCAGCAGTTACTCGGGGGGCAATCAGCCCCAGCATTTT. It codes for CASSYSGGNQPQHF.

The table lists this clone with a count of one. The chain carries TRBV5-4 and TRBJ1-2; D is unresolved. The CDR3 has 14 amino acids. Germline CDR1 reads SGHNT; CDR2 reads YYREEE (reference sequence). V dropped 2 bases and J dropped 3 bases, with 11 bases sitting between them. The CDR3 sequence is CASSFYGYDYGYTF. CDR3 in DNA: TGTGCCAGCAGCTTTTACGGGTACGACTATGGCTACACCTTC.

A few counts support this clone. The chain couples TRBV6-5 to TRBJ1-5; 8 bases map to TRBD1. Germline CDR1 and CDR2: MNHEY and SVGAGI. The junction had 3 bases not matched to a gene; V was cut back by 6 bases and J by 2 bases. The CDR3 extends over 14 amino acids. CDR3 in DNA: TGTGCCAGCAGCCCGACAGGGGGCAATCAGCCCCAGCATTTT. This codes for CASSPTGGNQPQHF.

CDR3 DNA: TGCAGCGTCAGGACGGAGAGCTACACCTTC. Translation: CSVRTESYTF. The rearrangement links TRBV29-1 to TRBJ1-2; D is unclear. Germline loops: CDR1 SQVTM, CDR2 ANQGSEA. V shed 6 bases and J shed 9 bases, with 11 bases lying between them. The CDR3 contains 10 residues.

This clone was picked up one time. This chain links TRBV9 with TRBJ2-7, with D possibly matching TRBD1 (5 bases). The CDR3 spans 15 residues. Trimming left V 0 bases short and J 1 base short, with 11 bases between. Germline CDR1 SGDLS, CDR2 YYNGEE. The CDR3 DNA is TGTGCCAGCAGCGTAGCCCAGGGTTATTCCTACGAGCAGTACTTC. Amino acid sequence: CASSVAQGYSYEQYF.

Only one count was recorded for this clone. V usage is TRBV4-1 and J usage is TRBJ2-4; D remains ambiguous. This CDR3 is 17 amino acids long. V was trimmed by 4 bases and J by 0 bases, leaving 16 bases between them. Germline V gene lookup returns CDR1 MGHRA and CDR2 YSYEKL. CDR3 protein: CASSREADPLAKNIQYF. DNA for the CDR3: TGCGCCAGCAGCCGCGAGGCAGACCCTTTAGCCAAAAACATTCAGTACTTC.

This clone was found a few times. The chain links TRBV5-1 to TRBJ1-2, with 11 nucleotides matching TRBD1. The CDR3 spans 14 residues. V trimming: 3 bases; J trimming: 8 bases; junction bases outside the gene matches: 6. The germline CDR1 and CDR2 sequences are SGHRS and YFSETQ. The CDR3 reads CASSSRTGGLGYTF. The CDR3 nucleotides read TGCGCCAGCAGCTCTCGGACAGGGGGCTTAGGCTACACCTTC.

This chain connects TRBV29-1 to TRBJ1-2; D call uncertain. V lost 2 bases and J 6 bases, leaving 16 bases between the germline ends. Germline CDR1 reads SQVTM; CDR2 reads ANQGSEA. CDR3 size: 14 residues. The CDR3 protein is CSVETQRAADGYTF. CDR3 sequence (DNA): TGCAGCGTTGAAACACAACGTGCGGCAGATGGCTACACCTTC.

The J gene is TRBJ2-5, the V gene TRBV5-1; 8 nucleotides align to TRBD2. The CDR3 is made up of 15 amino acids. With 0 bases clipped from V and 4 bases from J, the junction kept 5 bases outside the gene matches. Germline V gene data show CDR1 as SGHRS and CDR2 as YFSETQ. The CDR3: CASSLGTSPPETQYF. The CDR3 nucleotides read TGCGCCAGCAGCTTGGGGACTAGCCCCCCAGAGACCCAGTACTTC.

In regard to this clone: At one boundary the junction diverges from the germline segment, which might be a read error. The genes are TRBV28 and TRBJ2-7; D unclear. CDR3 length: 14 residues. The V gene's germline CDR1 is MDHEN and CDR2 SYDVKM. CDR3 sequence (DNA): TGTGCCAGCAGCCTTTGGGTTGACTCCTCCGAGCAGTACTTC. Translation gives CASSLWVDSSEQYF.